The 15 T cell receptor beta chains in this list originate from one sample, sequenced in a study of beta chain features in type 1 diabetes. The sequenced template was cDNA made from the entire isolated RNA. The table came from immunoSEQ multiplex PCR; TCRdb's copy has only in-frame clones and leaves some out. The sample consists of fewer than 900,000 clones, 15% to 20% of them appearing once. The source material was naive CD4+ T cells from blood. The receptor set was obtained from a woman aged 18-29 years in good health.

The chain employs TRBV9 and TRBJ2-7; a weak D match, TRBD2 (5 bases). CDR3 size: 14 residues. Germline V gene data show CDR1 as SGDLS and CDR2 as YYNGEE. Trimming pared 0 bases from V and 6 bases from J, leaving 13 bases between. The CDR3 reads CASSVDRASREQYF. Here the CDR3 DNA reads TGTGCCAGCAGCGTAGATCGGGCTAGCCGCGAGCAGTACTTC.

The rearrangement uses TRBV19 and TRBJ2-2; 11 bases fit TRBD2. This CDR3 has 15 amino acids. Unmatched junction bases numbered 6, after V lost 6 bases and J lost 6 bases. Germline assignment: CDR1 LNHDA and CDR2 SQIVND (reference sequence). The CDR3 sequence is CASRATSGTPGELFF. The CDR3 nucleotides read TGTGCCAGTAGGGCGACTAGCGGGACGCCCGGGGAGCTGTTTTTT.

This clone has only a few counts. The chain couples TRBV2 to TRBJ2-7; D unclear. CDR1 is SNHLY, CDR2 FYNNEI, per germline. V was clipped by 7 bases and J by 2 bases, with 12 bases between them. The CDR3 extends over 13 amino acids. CDR3 residues: CASKRVVTYEQYF. The CDR3 DNA reads as TGTGCCAGCAAAAGGGTGGTAACCTACGAGCAGTACTTC.

The chain links TRBV4-3 to TRBJ2-5; no clear D gene. The J call may be wrong; the DNA end is better matched by TRBJ2-7. The CDR3 consists of 16 residues. Germline CDR1 is LGHNA and CDR2 is YSLEER. The CDR3 DNA reads TGCGCCAGCAGCCAAGACAACACCTCTCCCTCCTACGAGCAGTACTTC. It specifies CASSQDNTSPSYEQYF.

The gene calls are TRBV7-3 and TRBJ2-3; D is unclear. The V and J ends lost 4 bases and 4 bases respectively, with 15 bases between them. Germline V gene data show CDR1 as SGHTA and CDR2 as FQGTGA. This CDR3 is 15 amino acids long. Written as DNA, the CDR3 is TGTGCCAGCAGCTCGACTCACACTCCGGCAGATACGCAGTATTTT. This translates into CASSSTHTPADTQYF.

This clone appeared a few times. The chain joins TRBV11-2 to TRBJ2-7; D gene ambiguous. Germline CDR1 reads SGHAT; CDR2 reads FQNNGV. This CDR3 is built from 14 residues. V gave up 2 bases and J gave up 3 bases, with 11 bases separating them. DNA of the CDR3: TGTGCCAGCAGCTTATTCGGCCGGAACTACGAGCAGTACTTC. It yields the protein CASSLFGRNYEQYF.

This rearrangement joins TRBV5-1 to TRBJ2-7; 9 bases map to TRBD1. The germline CDR1 and CDR2 sequences are SGHRS and YFSETQ. Trimming at V came to 5 bases and at J to 1 base, leaving 10 bases not matched to a gene. This CDR3 region has 16 residues. The CDR3 coding sequence is TGCGCCAGCAGTCATGGCTCGACAGGGGGGTCCTACGAGCAGTACTTC. It encodes CASSHGSTGGSYEQYF.

The chain couples TRBV19 to TRBJ2-3, with D uncertain. V was shortened by 5 bases and J by 2 bases, with 14 bases between the two germline ends. Germline lookup yields CDR1 LNHDA and CDR2 SQIVND (reference sequence). The length of the CDR3 is 15 residues. The CDR3 DNA reads TGTGCCAGTAGTCTACAGTCGCGGACCACAGATACGCAGTATTTT. Protein: CASSLQSRTTDTQYF.

This rearrangement joins TRBV9 to TRBJ1-2; D ambiguous. CDR1 SGDLS and CDR2 YYNGEE come from the germline V gene. The V end was cut by 4 bases, the J end by 0 bases, with 10 bases between. CDR3 length: 14 amino acids. CDR3 bases: TGTGCCAGCAGCATTGGGCCGCCTAACTATGGCTACACCTTC. This codes for CASSIGPPNYGYTF.

On this clone: In the same sample, other DNA sequences code for this CDR3. The chain recombines TRBV19 with TRBJ2-7; 7 nucleotides agree with TRBD2. Trimming cost V 3 bases and J 3 bases; bases outside gene matches: 2. The CDR3 length is 13 residues. Germline CDR1 reads LNHDA; CDR2 reads SQIVND (reference sequence). The CDR3 protein is CASSIPGGYEQYF. The CDR3 DNA reads TGTGCCAGTAGTATTCCGGGGGGCTACGAGCAGTACTTC. The complete variable domain, with remaining parts taken from reference TRBV19 and TRBJ2-7, reads DGGITQSPKYLFRKEGQNVTLSCEQNLNHDAMYWYRQDPGQGLRLIYYSQIVNDFQKGDIAEGYSVSREKKESFPLTVTSAQKNPTAFYLCASSIPGGYEQYFGPGTRLTVT.

This clone was counted a few times. The gene calls are TRBV7-9 and TRBJ2-2, with 10 positions matching TRBD1. With 5 bases clipped from V and 6 bases from J, the junction kept 6 bases outside the gene matches. The V gene's germline CDR1 is SEHNR and CDR2 FQNEAQ (reference sequence). The CDR3 has 15 residues. CDR3 sequence: CASSPTGGHSGELFF. As DNA, the CDR3 is TGTGCCAGCAGCCCGACAGGGGGCCATTCCGGGGAGCTGTTTTTT.

This clone was observed a handful of times. The chain has TRBV29-1 and TRBJ2-3; D unresolved. This CDR3 spans 13 amino acids. V dropped 2 bases and J dropped 1 base, with 7 bases sitting between them. CDR1 is SQVTM, CDR2 ANQGSEA, per germline. The CDR3 sequence is CSVERLGTDTQYF. CDR3 bases: TGCAGCGTTGAACGTTTGGGCACAGATACGCAGTATTTT.

For this clone: Other DNA sequences in the sample encode the same CDR3. The chain uses TRBV28 and TRBJ2-7; TRBD2 is a possible D gene (5 bases). V lost 6 bases, J lost 4 bases, and 10 bases lay in between. The CDR3 spans 12 residues. The germline CDR1 and CDR2 sequences are MDHEN and SYDVKM. CDR3 DNA: TGTGCCAGCAGCCGTGGGAGATACGAGCAGTACTTC. The encoded protein is CASSRGRYEQYF.

The J gene is TRBJ2-5, the V gene TRBV7-2; 9 nucleotides line up with TRBD1. The ends lost 4 bases at V and 7 bases at J; junction bases unmatched: 10. CDR1 SGHTA and CDR2 FQGNSA come from the germline V gene. The CDR3 length is 15 residues. The CDR3 DNA reads TGTGCCAGCAGCTCAATTAGGGACAGGGTAGTGACCCAGTACTTC. The encoded protein is CASSSIRDRVVTQYF. The variable domain in full, completed from reference TRBV7-2 and TRBJ2-5, reads GAGVSQSPSNKVTEKGKDVELRCDPISGHTALYWYRQSLGQGLEFLIYFQGNSAPDKSGLPSDRFSAERTGGSVSTLTIQRTQQEDSAVYLCASSSIRDRVVTQYFGPGTRLLVL.

In this sample, this clone turned up a few times. An end of the junction differs from the germline gene, which may be a read error. J is TRBJ2-3 and V is TRBV28; no reliable D call. The germline gives CDR1 MDHEN, CDR2 SYDVKM. The CDR3 contains 13 residues. In DNA, the CDR3 is TGTGCCAGCAGTTTTCCCCTGCGTTCTAAACTGTCTTTT. Translation: CASSFPLRSKLSF.